Reported below is one T cell receptor (beta chain). The antigen is undetermined. The sample comes from a study of OX40 agonist ivuxolimab in advanced cancers. Turning to the study itself: Age averaged around 60 years (range roughly 20 to 90), and less than 85% were male. A partial response was reached by three patients: one with hepatocellular carcinoma and two with cutaneous melanoma.

Samples of blood were obtained at baseline, on cycle 4 day 1, and on cycle 7 day 1. Study-wide results and limits: Some patients without response likewise showed low normalized clonal expansion.

Germline CDR1 LGHNT, CDR2 FRNRAP. The CDR3 has 13 residues. Losses at the gene ends were 4 bases for V and 4 bases for J; bases not matched to a gene: 2. Profiling relied on immunoSEQ multiplex PCR, and the TCRdb table lists in-frame clones only, not all of them. The profile covers roughly 74,000 clones, with around 94% appearing a single time and 20% taken by the ten largest. The clonotype comes from an adult with an advanced solid tumor such as melanoma, head and neck, liver or kidney cancer. The chain links TRBV12-5 to TRBJ2-7, with 9 bases that match TRBD1. The source material was CD4+ or CD8+ T cells sorted from blood, sampled in a trial of the OX40 agonist ivuxolimab. The CDR3: CASGSGQGYEQYF. In DNA form, the CDR3 reads TGTGCTAGTGGTTCGGGACAGGGTTACGAGCAGTACTTC.